This record looks at one TCR beta chain sequence and its context. The antigen remains unidentified. Unstimulated Tregs (CD4+CD25+CD127-) and CD4+CD25- non-Tregs were sorted from PBMCs. This record comes from a study of Tregs in tolerant kidney transplant recipients. Broader study findings: Tregs expanded with activated donor B cells seemed most donor-specific. This study did not directly address biological reproducibility. Few patients were studied, so findings need validation in larger groups.

Libraries were prepared by immunoSEQ multiplex PCR; TCRdb keeps only in-frame clonotypes and omits some of them. The sample lists roughly 70,000 clones; 65% to 85% were seen once. Germline V gene sequence: CDR1 SGHDT, CDR2 YYEEEE. V was shortened by 3 bases and J by 7 bases, with 17 bases between the two germline ends. The CDR3 is made up of 15 amino acids. The chain uses TRBV5-6 and TRBJ1-5; a weak D match, TRBD1 (6 bases). This clonotype originated in a human donor in good health. Input material: CD4+ T cells from blood. The CDR3 region is CASSSGARGGQPQHF. The DNA for the CDR3 is TGTGCCAGCAGCTCGGGGGCTAGGGGCGGCCAGCCCCAGCATTTT.